The sequence of this TCR beta chain was determined in a study of blood T cells in healthy people across ages. Study-wide results and limits: More naive CD4+ cells and higher diversity marked long-lived donors relative to aged donors. A strong correlation between TCR beta diversity and naive T cell percentage was seen.

This clonotype showed up just a few times. Its antigen is not known. Total RNA amounts of at least 6 micrograms were extracted per sample. The CDR3 runs to 14 residues. V trimming: 4 bases; J trimming: 0 bases; junction bases outside the gene matches: 3. Per germline, CDR1 SQVTM and CDR2 ANQGSEA. A J-beta primer mix and a sample-barcoded 5' primer were used in a second PCR of about 7 to 12 cycles. Tagging of each cDNA molecule was performed by a template-switch adaptor with 12 random nucleotides. TCRdb re-analysed the 5' RACE reads in MiXCR, keeping a single row per CDR3 protein. This table has hundreds of thousands of distinct CDR3 sequences, more than 40% appearing once.

This sequence originates from a man aged 55 to 69 in good health. The material sequenced was blood. This chain connects TRBV29-1 to TRBJ2-1, with TRBD1 identical over 7 bases. The CDR3 here is CSVVQGSSYNEQFF. The DNA for the CDR3 is TGCAGCGTTGTACAGGGGAGCTCCTACAATGAGCAGTTCTTC.